This T cell receptor beta chain emerged from a study of cytomegalovirus exposure and HLA in healthy donors. 60 Vbeta and 13 Jbeta primers were used in PCR. Profiled with immunoSEQ multiplex PCR; TCRdb holds only in-frame clones, not every one. The table records over 130,000 clones, roughly 76% of them present only once. Germline V gene data show CDR1 as SGHRS and CDR2 as YFSETQ. V trimming: 0 bases; J trimming: 4 bases; junction bases outside the gene matches: 4. The CDR3 is 15 residues long. The chain links TRBV5-1 to TRBJ2-5, with TRBD2 matching over 9 bases. Sequencing was carried out using PBMCs. The clonotype originates from a female donor in good health and CMV-seronegative. This chain's CDR3 is CASSLEGGRGETQYF. CDR3 bases: TGCGCCAGCAGCTTGGAGGGCGGGAGGGGAGAGACCCAGTACTTC. Using reference TRBV5-1 and TRBJ2-5 for the parts outside the CDR3, the full variable domain is KAGVTQTPRYLIKTRGQQVTLSCSPISGHRSVSWYQQTPGQGLQFLFEYFSETQRNKGNFPGRFSGRQFSNSRSEMNVSTLELGDSALYLCASSLEGGRGETQYFGPGTRLLVL.